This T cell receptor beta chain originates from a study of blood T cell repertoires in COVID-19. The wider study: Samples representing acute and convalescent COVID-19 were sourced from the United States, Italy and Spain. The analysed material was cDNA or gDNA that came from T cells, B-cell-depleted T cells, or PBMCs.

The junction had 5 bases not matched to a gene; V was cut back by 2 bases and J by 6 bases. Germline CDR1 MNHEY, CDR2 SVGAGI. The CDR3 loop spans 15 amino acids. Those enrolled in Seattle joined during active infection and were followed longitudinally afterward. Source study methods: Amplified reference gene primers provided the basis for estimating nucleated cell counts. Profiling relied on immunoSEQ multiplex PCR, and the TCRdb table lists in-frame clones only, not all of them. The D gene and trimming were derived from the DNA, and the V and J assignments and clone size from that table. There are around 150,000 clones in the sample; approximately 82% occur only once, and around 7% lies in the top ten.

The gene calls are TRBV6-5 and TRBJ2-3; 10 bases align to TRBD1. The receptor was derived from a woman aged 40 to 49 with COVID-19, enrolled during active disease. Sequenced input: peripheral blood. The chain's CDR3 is CASSYGTGESDTQYF. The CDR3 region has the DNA TGTGCCAGCAGTTACGGGACAGGGGAGTCCGATACGCAGTATTTT.